This TCR beta chain was identified in a study of control samples from healthy donors and cancer patients. Only in-frame clones appear in the TCRdb table, and some are missing; sequencing was by immunoSEQ multiplex PCR. The sample consists of roughly 180,000 clones, around 93% of them appearing once. Material for sequencing was blood. This clonotype was obtained from a woman in her sixties in good health.

The CDR3 region is CASSQELAGALNYEQYF. For the CDR3, the DNA is TGCGCCAGCAGCCAAGAACTAGCGGGGGCCCTAAACTACGAGCAGTACTTC. V is TRBV4-3 and J is TRBJ2-7; 11 nucleotides agree with TRBD2. The germline CDR1 and CDR2 sequences are LGHNA and YSLEER. This CDR3 is 17 amino acids long. V was clipped by 0 bases and J by 3 bases; unmatched bases: 7.